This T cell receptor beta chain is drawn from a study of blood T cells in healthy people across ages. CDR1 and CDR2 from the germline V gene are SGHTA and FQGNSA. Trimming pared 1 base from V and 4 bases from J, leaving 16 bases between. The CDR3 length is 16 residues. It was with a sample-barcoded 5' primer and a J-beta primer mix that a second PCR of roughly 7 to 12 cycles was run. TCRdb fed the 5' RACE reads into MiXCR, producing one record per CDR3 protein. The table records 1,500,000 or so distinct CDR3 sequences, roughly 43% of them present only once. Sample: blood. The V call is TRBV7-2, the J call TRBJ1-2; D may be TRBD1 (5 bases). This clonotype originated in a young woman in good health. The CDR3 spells CASSLDPGMGPYGYTF. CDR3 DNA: TGTGCCAGCAGCTTAGATCCAGGGATGGGGCCCTATGGCTACACCTTC.